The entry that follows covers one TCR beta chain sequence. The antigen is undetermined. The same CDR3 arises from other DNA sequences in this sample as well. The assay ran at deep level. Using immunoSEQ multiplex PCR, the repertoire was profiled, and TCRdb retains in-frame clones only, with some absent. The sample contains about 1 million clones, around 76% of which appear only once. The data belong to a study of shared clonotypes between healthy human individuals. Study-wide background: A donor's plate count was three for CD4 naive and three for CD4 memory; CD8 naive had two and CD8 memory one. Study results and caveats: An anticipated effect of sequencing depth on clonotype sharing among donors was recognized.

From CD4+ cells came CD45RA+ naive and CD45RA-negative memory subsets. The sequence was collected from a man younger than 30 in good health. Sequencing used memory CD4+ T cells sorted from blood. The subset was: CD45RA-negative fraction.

The CDR3 DNA reads TGTGCCATCAGTGAACTAGCGGGGGGAAGCACAGATACGCAGTATTTT. Protein product: CAISELAGGSTDTQYF. V gene TRBV10-3 combines with J gene TRBJ2-3; TRBD2 matches 12 bases. This CDR3 has 16 residues. V dropped 3 bases and J dropped 0; count of bases not matched to a gene: 1. The germline CDR1 and CDR2 sequences are ENHRY and SYGVKD.